A single sample is the source of the 21 T cell receptor beta chains below, sequenced in a study of blood T cell repertoires in COVID-19. The assay was immunoSEQ multiplex PCR, and TCRdb's table has in-frame clones only and misses some. The profile covers around 24,000 clones, with over 70% appearing a single time and over 13% taken by the ten largest. Input material: peripheral blood. These receptors came from an elderly man with active or convalescent COVID-19.

The genes are TRBV6-2 or TRBV6-3 and TRBJ1-5, with 8 bases fitting TRBD1. The V segment lost 4 bases and the J segment 2 bases; nucleotides outside the gene matches: 4. CDR1 is MNHEY, CDR2 SVGEGT, per germline. The CDR3 covers 15 residues. In nucleotides, the CDR3 is TGTGCCAGCAGTTGGACAGGGAATGGCAATCAGCCCCAGCATTTT. Translation gives CASSWTGNGNQPQHF.

This sequence joins TRBV24-1 and TRBJ1-1, with D possibly TRBD1 on 5 matching bases. CDR3 length equals 13 residues. With 5 bases removed from V and 8 bases from J, the gap between germline ends came to 14 bases. Germline lookup yields CDR1 KGHDR and CDR2 SFDVKD. CDR3 coding DNA: TGTGCCACCAGTGGGTTAGACAGCAACGAAGCTTTCTTT. It yields the protein CATSGLDSNEAFF.

The chain couples TRBV9 to TRBJ2-5; 10 nucleotides line up with TRBD2. Per germline, CDR1 SGDLS and CDR2 YYNGEE. After removal of 0 bases from V and 1 base from J, the junction contained 6 bases not matched to a gene. The CDR3 covers 17 residues. In DNA form, the CDR3 reads TGTGCCAGCAGCGTAGGAAATAGCGGGGGGCTCCAAGAGACCCAGTACTTC. This sequence encodes CASSVGNSGGLQETQYF.

DNA of the CDR3: TGTGCCAGCAGCTTACAGGCCATCACCTACGAGCAGTACTTC. Protein sequence: CASSLQAITYEQYF. The genes are TRBV7-2 and TRBJ2-7; D call uncertain. Trimming left V 2 bases short and J 2 bases short, with 10 bases between. The CDR3 runs 14 residues. CDR1 SGHTA and CDR2 FQGNSA come from the germline V gene. The full variable domain, its missing parts supplied by reference TRBV7-2 and TRBJ2-7, is GAGVSQSPSNKVTEKGKDVELRCDPISGHTALYWYRQSLGQGLEFLIYFQGNSAPDKSGLPSDRFSAERTGGSVSTLTIQRTQQEDSAVYLCASSLQAITYEQYFGPGTRLTVT.

V gene TRBV5-1 combines with J gene TRBJ1-1; 7 bases align to TRBD1. V shed 4 bases, J shed 1 base, and the junction held 7 bases outside the gene matches. The CDR3 consists of 15 residues. Germline V gives CDR1 SGHRS, CDR2 YFSETQ. The CDR3: CASSIGQARNTEAFF. The CDR3 DNA is TGCGCCAGCAGCATAGGACAGGCTAGGAACACTGAAGCTTTCTTT. The whole variable domain, filled in from reference TRBV5-1 and TRBJ1-1, reads KAGVTQTPRYLIKTRGQQVTLSCSPISGHRSVSWYQQTPGQGLQFLFEYFSETQRNKGNFPGRFSGRQFSNSRSEMNVSTLELGDSALYLCASSIGQARNTEAFFGQGTRLTVV.

V usage is TRBV27 and J usage is TRBJ2-3, with a tentative D call TRBD2 (5 bases). This CDR3 is 15 amino acids long. Trimming removed 9 bases from V and 2 bases from J, with 18 bases in between. Germline CDR1 and CDR2: MNHEY and SMNVEV (reference sequence). The chain's CDR3 is CASWVSLASTDTQYF. The CDR3 DNA reads as TGTGCCAGTTGGGTTAGTCTAGCATCCACAGATACGCAGTATTTT.

The rearrangement joins TRBV4-2 to TRBJ1-1, with a weak D call TRBD1 (5 bases). This CDR3 is 14 amino acids long. Per the germline V gene, CDR1 is LGHNA and CDR2 is YNFKEQ. V lost 4 bases to trimming and J lost 1 base, with 10 bases between them. The CDR3: CASSPAGSNTEAFF. CDR3 DNA: TGTGCCAGCAGCCCCGCAGGGTCGAACACTGAAGCTTTCTTT.

The J gene is TRBJ1-1, the V gene TRBV18; D gene uncertain. V lost 5 bases to trimming and J lost 1 base, with 17 bases between them. The CDR3 runs to 16 residues. CDR1 KGHSH and CDR2 LQKENI come from the germline V gene. For the CDR3, the DNA is TGTGCCAGCTCAAGTGGACTCAAGGTTCAGAACACTGAAGCTTTCTTT. Protein: CASSSGLKVQNTEAFF.

This clone was recorded once. V is TRBV28 and J is TRBJ2-5; 9 positions agree with TRBD1. Germline V CDR1 and CDR2: MDHEN, SYDVKM. J gave up 7 bases and V 5 bases, and 8 bases lay outside the gene matches. This CDR3 has 14 amino acids. This chain's CDR3 is CASSPSTDRGTQYF. CDR3 bases: TGTGCCAGCAGTCCCTCCACGGACAGGGGGACCCAGTACTTC.

J is TRBJ2-1 and V is TRBV27, with a possible D match to TRBD1 (5 bases). V was clipped by 2 bases and J by 0 bases, with 17 bases between them. This CDR3 has 18 amino acids. Germline lookup yields CDR1 MNHEY and CDR2 SMNVEV (reference sequence). CDR3 bases: TGTGCCAGCAGTTTACGCTCTGGGGCCCTTACCTCCTACAATGAGCAGTTCTTC. Encoded protein: CASSLRSGALTSYNEQFF.

Comment on this clone: Its ends do not fully match the called genes, so a read error is possible. The rearrangement links TRBV9 to TRBJ2-2; 11 bases line up with TRBD2. Germline CDR1 and CDR2: SGDLS and YYNGEE. There are 16 residues in the CDR3. CDR3 in amino acids: CASSVAGLAAHRGAVF. CDR3 DNA: TGTGCCAGCAGCGTAGCGGGACTAGCGGCACACCGGGGAGCTGTTTTT.

The J gene is TRBJ2-5, the V gene TRBV12-3 or TRBV12-4; 7 nucleotides match TRBD1. The junction had 7 bases not matched to a gene; V was cut back by 7 bases and J by 5 bases. This CDR3 spans 13 amino acids. DNA for the CDR3: TGTGCCAGCACGGGACAGCTGGGCGAGACCCAGTACTTC. This translates into CASTGQLGETQYF.

This clone occurred a few times. V and J are TRBV19 and TRBJ2-2; 9 bases fit TRBD1. The CDR3 extends over 16 amino acids. Germline CDR1 LNHDA, CDR2 SQIVND (reference sequence). V trimming: 3 bases; J trimming: 5 bases; junction bases outside the gene matches: 7. The CDR3 region is CASSMGYGTGTGELFF. DNA of the CDR3: TGTGCCAGTAGTATGGGTTACGGGACAGGGACCGGGGAGCTGTTTTTT.

The chain joins TRBV7-2 to TRBJ2-5; D is unclear. Trimming stripped 1 base from V and 5 bases from J, with 11 bases between. Germline CDR1 is SGHTA and CDR2 is FQGNSA. The CDR3 covers 14 residues. CDR3 in DNA: TGTGCCAGCAGCTTAGGATCGGCCGGGGAGACCCAGTACTTC. It yields the protein CASSLGSAGETQYF.

This clone has a single count. The rearrangement uses TRBV19 and TRBJ1-1, with 7 bases fitting TRBD1. The V segment lost 5 bases and the J segment 1 base; nucleotides outside the gene matches: 4. The CDR3 totals 14 residues. Germline V lookup: CDR1 LNHDA, CDR2 SQIVND (reference sequence). CDR3 DNA sequence: TGTGCCAGTAGTGAAAGGACAGGGAACACTGAAGCTTTCTTT. Protein sequence: CASSERTGNTEAFF.

The chain couples TRBV27 to TRBJ2-3; a weak D match, TRBD2 (5 bases). The V gene's germline CDR1 is MNHEY and CDR2 SMNVEV (reference sequence). V was clipped by 8 bases and J by 2 bases, with 17 bases between them. The CDR3 loop spans 15 amino acids. CDR3 in DNA: TGTGCCAGCCTCCAACTAGGAGTGGTCACAGATACGCAGTATTTT. Its translation is CASLQLGVVTDTQYF.

This chain connects TRBV4-2 to TRBJ1-3; 7 bases align to TRBD1. J lost 3 bases, V lost 3 bases, and 8 bases had no gene match. From germline, CDR1 is LGHNA and CDR2 YNFKEQ. The CDR3 runs to 16 residues. The CDR3 reads CASSQLTGIGGNTIYF. DNA for the CDR3: TGTGCCAGCAGCCAGTTGACAGGGATCGGTGGAAACACCATATATTTT.

The chain employs TRBV5-5 and TRBJ2-3; maybe TRBD1 (6 bases). The CDR3 consists of 13 residues. V lost 3 bases to trimming and J lost 1 base, with 6 bases between them. Germline CDR1 and CDR2: SGHKS and YYEKEE (reference sequence). The CDR3 loop reads CASSSGGTDTQYF. CDR3 nucleotide sequence: TGTGCCAGCAGCTCAGGGGGCACAGATACGCAGTATTTT.

This clone was counted a few times. The gene calls are TRBV28 and TRBJ2-2, with TRBD2 identical over 14 bases. This CDR3 is built from 16 residues. Germline V lookup: CDR1 MDHEN, CDR2 SYDVKM. With 6 bases clipped from V and 4 bases from J, the junction kept 4 bases outside the gene matches. This CDR3 is CASRPGLAGVTGELFF. The CDR3 DNA sequence: TGTGCCAGCAGACCGGGACTAGCGGGAGTCACCGGGGAGCTGTTTTTT.

The chain employs TRBV9 and TRBJ2-3; 14 bases map to TRBD2. The germline V gene encodes CDR1 SGDLS and CDR2 YYNGEE. CDR3 length: 17 amino acids. V dropped 3 bases and J dropped 0; count of bases not matched to a gene: 3. The CDR3 coding sequence is TGTGCCAGCAGCGGGACTAGCGGGGGGAGGAGCACAGATACGCAGTATTTT. As protein: CASSGTSGGRSTDTQYF.

The V call is TRBV27, the J call TRBJ2-1, with D unclear. CDR1 and CDR2 (germline): MNHEY, SMNVEV (reference sequence). Trimming pared 2 bases from V and 5 bases from J, leaving 25 bases between. CDR3 length: 19 residues. The CDR3 sequence is CASSLRRIGGFPANNEQFF. CDR3 bases: TGTGCCAGCAGTTTAAGACGAATAGGTGGCTTTCCAGCGAACAATGAGCAGTTCTTC.